Below, 32 T cell receptor beta chains from the same sample are listed, as sequenced in a study of T cells in Graves' hyperthyroidism and ophthalmopathy. Researchers took RNA transcripts and amplified the TCR beta CDR3 regions from them. The TCR CDR3 was amplified in a first-round RT-PCR using the HTBI primer set. Each CDR3 protein gets one entry after TCRdb re-called the multiplex PCR reads with MiXCR. The repertoire includes under 400,000 distinct CDR3 sequences, 18% of them detected once, and 15% to 19% sits in the top ten. The sequenced sample consisted of blood. These receptors came from a woman in her thirties or forties with Graves' ophthalmopathy.

The table lists this clonotype with many counts. The chain has TRBV7-9 and TRBJ1-6; D remains unclear. The CDR3 runs 14 residues. Germline V gene sequence: CDR1 SEHNR, CDR2 FQNEAQ (reference sequence). Trimming removed 5 bases at V and 10 bases at J, with 15 bases between. CDR3 protein: CASSQPGSGSPLHF. The CDR3 DNA sequence: TGTGCCAGCAGCCAACCTGGGTCCGGGTCACCCCTCCACTTT.

There are many counts of this clonotype. The chain employs TRBV7-9 and TRBJ1-1, with D uncertain. Germline assignment: CDR1 SEHNR and CDR2 FQNEAQ (reference sequence). This CDR3 is 12 amino acids long. V gave up 3 bases and J gave up 6 bases, with 8 bases separating them. CDR3 residues: CASSFSESEAFF. The CDR3 DNA sequence: TGTGCCAGCAGCTTTTCTGAGTCTGAAGCTTTCTTT.

The genes are TRBV5-1 and TRBJ2-7, with a weak D call TRBD1 (7 bases). Germline V gives CDR1 SGHRS, CDR2 YFSETQ. CDR3 length equals 16 residues. Trimming took off 4 bases at V and 3 bases at J, with 20 bases between the two ends. The CDR3 DNA is TGCGCCAGCAGCGGGGGGCGCGACGGACAGGTCTACGAGCAGTACTTC. It encodes CASSGGRDGQVYEQYF.

This clonotype has a count of ten or more. The chain is built from TRBV11-2 and TRBJ2-7, with D perhaps given as TRBD1 or TRBD2 (5 bases each). Trimming pared 4 bases from V and 3 bases from J, leaving 22 bases between. The CDR3 spans 17 residues. Germline CDR1 is SGHAT and CDR2 is FQNNGV. CDR3: CASSYQGPRDGLYEQYF. The CDR3 nucleotides read TGTGCCAGCAGCTATCAAGGGCCCAGGGACGGTCTCTACGAGCAGTACTTC. Supplemented by reference TRBV11-2 and TRBJ2-7, the full variable domain reads EAGVAQSPRYKIIEKRQSVAFWCNPISGHATLYWYQQILGQGPKLLIQFQNNGVVDDSQLPKDRFSAERLKGVDSTLKIQPAKLEDSAVYLCASSYQGPRDGLYEQYFGPGTRLTVT.

This clonotype was observed many times. The V gene is TRBV30, the J gene TRBJ1-1; TRBD1 agrees at 7 bases. Germline lookup yields CDR1 GTSNPN and CDR2 SVGIG (reference sequence). Unmatched junction bases numbered 5, after V lost 4 bases and J lost 6 bases. This CDR3 is 12 amino acids long. CDR3 protein: CAWTDRVAEAFF. The CDR3, as DNA: TGTGCCTGGACTGACAGGGTCGCTGAAGCTTTCTTT. The whole variable domain, remainder taken from reference TRBV30 and TRBJ1-1, is SQTIHQWPATLVQPVGSPLSLECTVEGTSNPNLYWYRQAAGRGLQLLFYSVGIGQISSEVPQNLSASRPQDRQFILSSKKLLLSDSGFYLCAWTDRVAEAFFGQGTRLTVV.

The chain combines TRBV7-9 with TRBJ2-5, with D maybe TRBD2 (5 bases). The CDR3 loop spans 16 amino acids. Trimming left V 0 bases short and J 2 bases short, with 13 bases between. Germline V lookup: CDR1 SEHNR, CDR2 FQNEAQ (reference sequence). CDR3 residues: CASSLALATIQETQYF. CDR3 DNA: TGTGCCAGCAGCTTAGCGCTAGCCACGATTCAAGAGACCCAGTACTTC. The entire variable domain, with the rest obtained from reference TRBV7-9 and TRBJ2-5, is as follows: DTGVSQNPRHKITKRGQNVTFRCDPISEHNRLYWYRQTLGQGPEFLTYFQNEAQLEKSRLLSDRFSAERPKGSFSTLEIQRTEQGDSAMYLCASSLALATIQETQYFGPGTRLLVL.

This clonotype was counted ten times or more. This rearrangement joins TRBV6-1 to TRBJ1-1, with TRBD1 as a possible D gene (6 bases). The CDR3 totals 14 residues. V lost 3 bases to trimming and J lost 4 bases, with 12 bases between them. Germline V lookup: CDR1 MNHNS, CDR2 SASEGT. The DNA of the CDR3 is TGTGCCAGCAGTGACGGACAGTGGGGCACTGAAGCTTTCTTT. This translates into CASSDGQWGTEAFF.

As concerns this clonotype: A junction end diverges from the germline sequence, so it may reflect a read error. The chain combines TRBV18 with TRBJ2-7; D may correspond to TRBD1 or TRBD2 (5 bases each). The CDR3 has 12 amino acids. Germline V gene lookup returns CDR1 KGHSH and CDR2 LQKENI. The CDR3 sequence: CASSPGPYEQCF. The CDR3 region has the DNA TGTGCCAGCTCACCGGGACCCTACGAGCAGTGCTTC.

This clonotype was recorded at least ten times. V and J are TRBV20-1 and TRBJ2-5; D might be TRBD1 or TRBD2, each matching 5 bases. Germline V gene lookup returns CDR1 DFQATT and CDR2 SNEGSKA (reference sequence). V was pared by 4 bases and J by 5 bases, with 8 bases between. CDR3 length: 11 residues. CDR3 sequence reads: CSATEGETQYF. CDR3 nucleotide sequence: TGCAGTGCTACCGAGGGGGAGACCCAGTACTTC.

This clonotype appeared many times. The rearrangement uses TRBV10-3 and TRBJ2-7; D remains ambiguous. CDR3 length: 16 amino acids. V lost 2 bases to trimming and J lost 1 base, with 15 bases between them. The germline gives CDR1 ENHRY, CDR2 SYGVKD. The chain's CDR3 is CAISEIRDVKSYEQYF. The CDR3 bases are TGTGCCATCAGTGAGATTCGCGACGTAAAGTCCTACGAGCAGTACTTC.

In its sample, this clonotype was seen many times. The chain is built from TRBV15 and TRBJ1-2; 10 bases are shared with TRBD1. V lost 1 base to trimming and J lost 10 bases; unmatched junction nucleotides: 9. This CDR3 has 15 residues. Per the germline V gene, CDR1 is LNHNV and CDR2 is YYDKDF (reference sequence). For the CDR3, the DNA is TGTGCCACCAGCAGAGGCTGGGACAGGGGCGCGGACTACACCTTC. As protein: CATSRGWDRGADYTF.

This clonotype was detected ten times or more. The V and J genes are TRBV4-2 and TRBJ2-5; perhaps D is TRBD1 or TRBD2 (5 bases each). The CDR3 extends over 22 amino acids. V was pared by 9 bases and J by 4 bases, with 42 bases between. CDR1 and CDR2 (germline): LGHNA, YNFKEQ. The CDR3 here is CASTKRWDPIVNDIVRGETQYF. The CDR3 bases are TGTGCCAGTACCAAGCGGTGGGACCCCATCGTAAATGATATAGTCCGGGGAGAGACCCAGTACTTC.

This clonotype was detected only a few times. V usage is TRBV3-1 and J usage is TRBJ1-5; 8 positions match TRBD1. The CDR3 has 16 residues. Per germline, CDR1 LGHDT and CDR2 YNNKEL (reference sequence). V shed 3 bases and J 8 bases; nucleotides not matched to a gene: 12. The CDR3 DNA sequence: TGTGCCAGCAGCCACACCGGACAGGGCGGGTTGGAGCCCCAGCATTTT. It codes for CASSHTGQGGLEPQHF.

The V gene is TRBV12-3 or TRBV12-4, the J gene TRBJ2-7; no clear D. Deletions cut 5 bases from V and 6 bases from J, with 14 bases between. CDR3 length: 13 amino acids. CDR3 DNA: TGTGCCAGCAGTGTCACAGCCGGAGCCGAGCAGTACTTC. Its protein product is CASSVTAGAEQYF.

A note on this clonotype: Relative to the germline gene, one junction end is altered; a read error may explain this. The chain employs TRBV6-1 and TRBJ1-5, with D possibly being TRBD1 (6 bases). Germline loops: CDR1 MNHNS, CDR2 SASEGT. The CDR3 consists of 15 residues. The CDR3 sequence: CASRDRQFFNQPQHF. The CDR3, as DNA: TGTGCCAGCAGGGACAGACAATTTTTCAATCAGCCCCAGCATTTC.

This clonotype was counted between two and nine times. The V gene is TRBV3-1, the J gene TRBJ1-2; perhaps TRBD1 as D (5 bases). V shed 1 base and J shed 5 bases, with 14 bases lying between them. The CDR3 runs 15 residues. Germline V CDR1 and CDR2: LGHDT, YNNKEL (reference sequence). CDR3: CASSQGGAFGYGYTF. As DNA, the CDR3 is TGTGCCAGCAGCCAAGGGGGCGCGTTCGGGTATGGCTACACCTTC. The entire variable domain, with the rest obtained from reference TRBV3-1 and TRBJ1-2, is as follows: DTAVSQTPKYLVTQMGNDKSIKCEQNLGHDTMYWYKQDSKKFLKIMFSYNNKELIINETVPNRFSPKSPDKAHLNLHINSLELGDSAVYFCASSQGGAFGYGYTFGSGTRLTVV.

This clonotype was recorded many times. The V call is TRBV28, the J call TRBJ1-5, with no clear D. The germline CDR1 and CDR2 sequences are MDHEN and SYDVKM. V was cut by 7 bases and J by 5 bases, with 15 bases left in between. The CDR3 totals 14 residues. The CDR3 spells CASISKGSDQPQHF. The CDR3 region has the DNA TGTGCCAGCATCTCTAAGGGTTCGGATCAGCCCCAGCATTTT.

This clonotype has more than one count but fewer than ten. This chain uses TRBV20-1 with TRBJ1-2; TRBD1 agrees at 7 bases. Trimming took 5 bases from V and 7 from J; bases not matched to a gene: 13. From germline, CDR1 is DFQATT and CDR2 SNEGSKA (reference sequence). The CDR3 runs to 14 residues. The DNA of the CDR3 is TGCAGTGCTTATGGGAGGGGGCGCATAGGTGGCTACACCTTC. It is translated as CSAYGRGRIGGYTF.

In its sample, this clonotype was seen once. The chain has TRBV10-3 and TRBJ1-2; no clear D gene. The CDR3 is made up of 15 amino acids. Trimming left V 0 bases short and J 8 bases short, with 16 bases between. Germline V gene lookup returns CDR1 ENHRY and CDR2 SYGVKD. The CDR3 here is CAISESSQLAIGYTF. The CDR3 DNA reads TGTGCCATCAGTGAGTCGAGCCAGCTAGCGATCGGCTACACCTTC.

This clonotype was recorded many times. The chain employs TRBV28 and TRBJ2-7, with TRBD2 matching 13 bases. The CDR3 covers 18 residues. J was trimmed by 5 bases and V by 4 bases; bases with no gene match: 14. Germline loops: CDR1 MDHEN, CDR2 SYDVKM. CDR3 nucleotides: TGTGCCAGCAGTTCCCTCATACTAGCGGGAGGGCTGAGAGACGAGCAGTACTTC. It yields the protein CASSSLILAGGLRDEQYF. Based on the CDR3 plus reference TRBV28 and TRBJ2-7, the full variable domain is DVKVTQSSRYLVKRTGEKVFLECVQDMDHENMFWYRQDPGLGLRLIYFSYDVKMKEKGDIPEGYSVSREKKERFSLILESASTNQTSMYLCASSSLILAGGLRDEQYFGPGTRLTVT.

This clonotype was recorded at least ten times. This chain uses TRBV20-1 with TRBJ2-5; 10 nucleotides match TRBD2. The CDR3 loop spans 18 amino acids. Trimming at V came to 0 bases and at J to 5 bases, leaving 15 bases not matched to a gene. CDR1 is DFQATT and CDR2 is SNEGSKA in the germline V gene (reference sequence). CDR3 loop: CSARDLGKSGRAGETQYF. The CDR3 nucleotides read TGCAGTGCTAGAGATCTCGGGAAAAGCGGGAGGGCCGGTGAGACCCAGTACTTC.

This clonotype was found many times. The rearrangement joins TRBV12-3 or TRBV12-4 to TRBJ1-5; unclear D gene. The CDR3 covers 15 residues. The V and J ends lost 0 bases and 5 bases respectively, with 11 bases between them. CDR3 protein: CASSLASASYQPQHF. CDR3 DNA sequence: TGTGCCAGCAGTTTAGCGTCCGCATCTTATCAGCCCCAGCATTTT.

This clonotype showed up many times. The gene calls are TRBV19 and TRBJ2-4; D might be TRBD2 (6 bases). CDR3 size: 16 residues. Trimming stripped 4 bases from V and 0 bases from J, with 13 bases between. Germline V gives CDR1 LNHDA, CDR2 SQIVND (reference sequence). CDR3 coding DNA: TGTGCCAGTAGTACAGGGACTGCGCTAGCCAAAAACATTCAGTACTTC. As protein: CASSTGTALAKNIQYF.

This clonotype was observed many times. The J gene is TRBJ1-5, the V gene TRBV11-2; D might be TRBD1 (5 bases). CDR1 SGHAT and CDR2 FQNNGV come from the germline V gene. The CDR3 consists of 15 residues. V lost 0 bases and J lost 6, with 12 bases in between. Written as DNA, the CDR3 is TGTGCCAGCAGCTTAGAGGCCAGGGCCACTCAGCCCCAGCATTTT. Translated: CASSLEARATQPQHF.

This clonotype was observed many times. The chain is built from TRBV28 and TRBJ1-2; D ambiguous. With 9 bases removed from V and 3 bases from J, the gap between germline ends came to 5 bases. Germline V gene sequence: CDR1 MDHEN, CDR2 SYDVKM. The CDR3 runs 10 residues. The CDR3 spells CASGDYGYTF. CDR3 sequence (DNA): TGTGCCAGTGGGGACTATGGCTACACCTTC.

This clonotype appeared many times. The chain joins TRBV13 to TRBJ1-2, with 7 bases identical to TRBD1. Germline CDR1 is PRHDT and CDR2 is FYEKMQ (reference sequence). J gave up 8 bases and V 5 bases, and 8 bases lay outside the gene matches. The CDR3 length is 13 residues. The CDR3 region is CASSLNRGRGYTF. The CDR3 region has the DNA TGTGCCAGCAGCCTCAACAGGGGTAGAGGCTACACCTTC.

The sample holds many counts of this clonotype. V usage is TRBV7-6 and J usage is TRBJ2-7, with 8 bases fitting TRBD2. Trimming took 2 bases from V and 4 from J; bases not matched to a gene: 4. CDR1 is SGHVS and CDR2 is FNYEAQ in the germline V gene. This CDR3 has 14 residues. The CDR3 region is CASSLSGSKYEQYF. CDR3 nucleotides: TGTGCCAGCAGCTTAAGCGGGAGTAAATACGAGCAGTACTTC.

In the case of this clonotype: It may be a read error: a sequence one base away is much more abundant. The conserved final phenylalanine or tryptophan is absent from the CDR3, which likely points to a read error. This rearrangement joins TRBV4-1 to TRBJ1-1; D not resolved. CDR1 and CDR2 from the germline V gene are MGHRA and YSYEKL. Trimming shortened V by 0 bases and J by 0 bases, and 5 bases separated the two germline ends. There are 14 residues in the CDR3. The CDR3 here is CASSQEAVNTEAFS. In DNA form, the CDR3 reads TGCGCCAGCAGCCAAGAAGCGGTGAACACTGAAGCTTTCTCT.

This clonotype was found many times. The CDR3 sequence: CASGSGQGSHYEQYF. The CDR3 DNA reads TGCGCCAGCGGGTCCGGACAGGGGTCTCACTACGAGCAGTACTTC. The rearrangement links TRBV5-1 to TRBJ2-7, with 9 bases matching TRBD1. Germline V gives CDR1 SGHRS, CDR2 YFSETQ. This CDR3 comprises 15 residues. With V trimmed by 7 bases and J by 3 bases, 11 bases remained unmatched.

Ten or more counts support this clonotype. The V and J genes are TRBV4-1 and TRBJ2-7, with 7 bases matching TRBD2. This CDR3 spans 20 amino acids. CDR1 is MGHRA, CDR2 YSYEKL, per germline. The ends lost 1 base at V and 0 bases at J; junction bases unmatched: 18. CDR3 DNA: TGCGCCAGCAGCCAAGGGGTCTTGCGCGTTGCGGGGGAGAGCTCCTACGAGCAGTACTTC. It yields the protein CASSQGVLRVAGESSYEQYF.

This clonotype came up many times. J is TRBJ1-5 and V is TRBV27, with no clear D. CDR1 and CDR2 (germline): MNHEY, SMNVEV (reference sequence). The CDR3 loop spans 13 amino acids. Trimming stripped 5 bases from V and 7 bases from J, with 12 bases between. CDR3 sequence reads: CASSLTTRQPQHF. The CDR3 DNA sequence: TGTGCCAGCAGTCTCACGACAAGACAGCCCCAGCATTTT.

This clonotype was observed many times. This rearrangement joins TRBV2 to TRBJ1-6; D uncertain. The germline V and J ends were trimmed by 3 bases and 9 bases, with 9 bases remaining between them. Germline CDR1 is SNHLY and CDR2 is FYNNEI. This CDR3 contains 13 residues. The CDR3 sequence is CASSELLFSPLHF. CDR3 nucleotides: TGTGCCAGCAGTGAGCTTTTATTTTCACCCCTCCACTTT.